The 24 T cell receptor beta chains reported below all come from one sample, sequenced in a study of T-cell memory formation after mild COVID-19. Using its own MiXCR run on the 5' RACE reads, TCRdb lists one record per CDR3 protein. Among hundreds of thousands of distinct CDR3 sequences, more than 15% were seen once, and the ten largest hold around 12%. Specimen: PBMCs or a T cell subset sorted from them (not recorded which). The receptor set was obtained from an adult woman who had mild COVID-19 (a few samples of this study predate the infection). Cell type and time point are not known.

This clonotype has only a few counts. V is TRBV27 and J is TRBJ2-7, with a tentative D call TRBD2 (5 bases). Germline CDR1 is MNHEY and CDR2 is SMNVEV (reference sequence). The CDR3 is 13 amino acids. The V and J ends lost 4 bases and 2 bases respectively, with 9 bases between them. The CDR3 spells CASSSGKTYEQYF. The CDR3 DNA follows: TGTGCCAGCAGTTCCGGGAAGACCTACGAGCAGTACTTC.

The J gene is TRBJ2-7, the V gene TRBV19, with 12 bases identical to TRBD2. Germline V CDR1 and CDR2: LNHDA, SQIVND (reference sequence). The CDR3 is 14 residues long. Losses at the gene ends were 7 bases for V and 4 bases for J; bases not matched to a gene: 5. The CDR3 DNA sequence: TGTGCCAGTACCCCCGGGACTAGCGGGTACGAGCAGTACTTC. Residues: CASTPGTSGYEQYF.

The CDR3 loop reads CASHLAVNYEQYF. In nucleotides, the CDR3 is TGTGCCAGCCATCTAGCGGTTAACTACGAGCAGTACTTC. The chain uses TRBV6-2 or TRBV6-3 and TRBJ2-7, with 7 bases that match TRBD2. The V segment lost 8 bases and the J segment 3 bases; nucleotides outside the gene matches: 7. The CDR3 extends over 13 amino acids. Germline V gene data show CDR1 as MNHEY and CDR2 as SVGEGT.

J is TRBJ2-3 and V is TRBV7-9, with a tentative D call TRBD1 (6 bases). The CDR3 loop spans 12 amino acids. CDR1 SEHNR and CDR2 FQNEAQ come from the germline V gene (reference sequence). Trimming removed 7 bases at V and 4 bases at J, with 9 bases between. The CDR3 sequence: CASKQGSDTQYF. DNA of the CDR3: TGTGCCAGCAAACAGGGTTCAGATACGCAGTATTTT.

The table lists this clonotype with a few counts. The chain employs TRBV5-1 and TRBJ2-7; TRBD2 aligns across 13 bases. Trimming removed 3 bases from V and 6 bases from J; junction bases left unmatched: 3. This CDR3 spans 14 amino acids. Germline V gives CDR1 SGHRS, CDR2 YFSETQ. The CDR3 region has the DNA TGCGCCAGCAGCTCGGGACTAGCGGGATCCGAGCAGTACTTC. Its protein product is CASSSGLAGSEQYF.

The CDR3 nucleotides read TGTGCCAGCAGCCCCACGAGCCTTGTTGGTTCACCCCTCCACTTT. It is translated as CASSPTSLVGSPLHF. This sequence joins TRBV7-8 and TRBJ1-6; D is uncertain. The CDR3 sequence is 15 residues long. CDR1 SGHVS and CDR2 FQNEAQ come from the germline V gene. The ends were cut back, 5 bases at V and 9 bases at J, with 17 bases in the middle.

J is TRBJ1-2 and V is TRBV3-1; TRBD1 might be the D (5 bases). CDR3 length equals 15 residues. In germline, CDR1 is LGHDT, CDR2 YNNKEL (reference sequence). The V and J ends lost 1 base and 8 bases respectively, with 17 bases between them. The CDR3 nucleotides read TGTGCCAGCAGCCAAGGGTGGTCGTGGACAAAAGGCTACACCTTC. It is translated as CASSQGWSWTKGYTF.

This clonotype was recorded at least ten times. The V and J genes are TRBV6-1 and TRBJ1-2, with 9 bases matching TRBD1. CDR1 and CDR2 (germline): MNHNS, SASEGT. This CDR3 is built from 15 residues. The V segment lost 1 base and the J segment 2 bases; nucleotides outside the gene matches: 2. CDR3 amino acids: CASSEGQGGNYGYTF. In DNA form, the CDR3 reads TGTGCCAGCAGTGAAGGACAGGGGGGGAACTATGGCTACACCTTC.

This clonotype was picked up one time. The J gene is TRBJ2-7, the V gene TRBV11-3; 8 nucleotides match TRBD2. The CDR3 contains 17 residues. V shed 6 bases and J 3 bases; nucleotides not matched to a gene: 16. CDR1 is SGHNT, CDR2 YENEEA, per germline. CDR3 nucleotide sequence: TGTGCCAGCAGACGCCACAGAGCGGGAGAATTTGGCTACGAGCAGTACTTC. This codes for CASRRHRAGEFGYEQYF.

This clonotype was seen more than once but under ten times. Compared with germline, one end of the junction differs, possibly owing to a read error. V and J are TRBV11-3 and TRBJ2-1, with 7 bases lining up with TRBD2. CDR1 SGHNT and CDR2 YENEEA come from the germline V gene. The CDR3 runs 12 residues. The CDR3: CASSLGGRAEGF. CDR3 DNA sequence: TGTGCCAGCAGCCTGGGGGGGAGGGCCGAGGGCTTC.

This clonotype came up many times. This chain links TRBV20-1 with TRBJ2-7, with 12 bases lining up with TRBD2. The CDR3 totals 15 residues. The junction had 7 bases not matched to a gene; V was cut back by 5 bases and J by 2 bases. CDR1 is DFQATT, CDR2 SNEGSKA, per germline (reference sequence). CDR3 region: CSAPTSGGSAYEQYF. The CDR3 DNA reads TGCAGTGCTCCCACTAGCGGGGGGTCGGCCTACGAGCAGTACTTC.

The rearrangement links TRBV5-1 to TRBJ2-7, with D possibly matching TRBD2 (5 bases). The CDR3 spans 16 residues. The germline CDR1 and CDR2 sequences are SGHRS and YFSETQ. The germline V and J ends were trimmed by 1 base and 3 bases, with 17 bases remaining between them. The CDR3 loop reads CASSLLVASRSYEQYF. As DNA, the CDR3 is TGCGCCAGCAGCTTGCTTGTGGCTAGCCGTAGCTACGAGCAGTACTTC.

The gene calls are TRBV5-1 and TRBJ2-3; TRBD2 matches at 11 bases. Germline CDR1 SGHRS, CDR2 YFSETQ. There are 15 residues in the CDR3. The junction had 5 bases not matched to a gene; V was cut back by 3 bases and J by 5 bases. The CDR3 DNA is TGCGCCAGCAGCTCGACTAGCGGGGTTCAAGATACGCAGTATTTT. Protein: CASSSTSGVQDTQYF.

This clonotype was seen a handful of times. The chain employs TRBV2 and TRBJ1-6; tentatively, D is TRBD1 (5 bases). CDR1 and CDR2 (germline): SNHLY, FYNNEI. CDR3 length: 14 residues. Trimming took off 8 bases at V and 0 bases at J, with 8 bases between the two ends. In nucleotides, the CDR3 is TGTGCCAGCCAGCAGGGCTCCTATAATTCACCCCTCCACTTT. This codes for CASQQGSYNSPLHF.

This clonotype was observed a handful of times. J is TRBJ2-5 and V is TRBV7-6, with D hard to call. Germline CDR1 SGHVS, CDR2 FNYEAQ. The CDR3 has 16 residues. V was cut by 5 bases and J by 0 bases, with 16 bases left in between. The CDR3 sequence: CASSPDRVPYQETQYF. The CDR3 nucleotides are TGTGCCAGCAGCCCAGACCGGGTCCCGTACCAAGAGACCCAGTACTTC.

The CDR3 spells CATRGIQETQYF. In DNA form, the CDR3 reads TGTGCCACCCGCGGCATACAAGAGACCCAGTACTTC. The J gene is TRBJ2-5, the V gene TRBV24-1; D gene unclear. The CDR3 loop spans 12 amino acids. The V gene lost 9 bases and the J gene lost 2 bases, with 9 bases spanning the gap. Germline assignment: CDR1 KGHDR and CDR2 SFDVKD.

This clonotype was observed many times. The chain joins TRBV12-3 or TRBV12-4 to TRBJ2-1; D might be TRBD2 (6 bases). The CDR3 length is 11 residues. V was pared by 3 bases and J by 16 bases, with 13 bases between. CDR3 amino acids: CASSLGDSSFF. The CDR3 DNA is TGTGCCAGCAGTTTGGGGGACTCTTCTTTCTTC.

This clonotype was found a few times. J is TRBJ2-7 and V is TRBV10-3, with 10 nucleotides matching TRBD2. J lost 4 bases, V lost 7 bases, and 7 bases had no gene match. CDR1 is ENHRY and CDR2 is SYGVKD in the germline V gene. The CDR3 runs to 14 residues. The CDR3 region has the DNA TGTGCCATCACCGACCCTAGCGGGAGATACGAGCAGTACTTC. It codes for CAITDPSGRYEQYF.

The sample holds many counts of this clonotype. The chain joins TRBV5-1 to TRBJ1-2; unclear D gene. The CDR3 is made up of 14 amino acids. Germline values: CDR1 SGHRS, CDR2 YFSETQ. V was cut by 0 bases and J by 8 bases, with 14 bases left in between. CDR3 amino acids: CASSLVLGPEGYTF. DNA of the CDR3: TGCGCCAGCAGCTTGGTTCTAGGGCCGGAAGGCTACACCTTC.

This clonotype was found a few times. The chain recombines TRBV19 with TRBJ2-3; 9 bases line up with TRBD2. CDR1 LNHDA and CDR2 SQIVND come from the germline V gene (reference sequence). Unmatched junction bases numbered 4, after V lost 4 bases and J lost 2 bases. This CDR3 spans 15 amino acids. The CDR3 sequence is CASSKVAGATDTQYF. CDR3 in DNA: TGTGCCAGTAGTAAGGTAGCGGGAGCCACAGATACGCAGTATTTT.

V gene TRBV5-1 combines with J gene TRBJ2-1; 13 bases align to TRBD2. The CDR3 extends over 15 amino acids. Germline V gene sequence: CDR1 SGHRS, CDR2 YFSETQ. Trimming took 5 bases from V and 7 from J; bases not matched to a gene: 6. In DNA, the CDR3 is TGCGCCAGCAGTAGGACTAGCGGGGGCCTTAATGAGCAGTTCTTC. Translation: CASSRTSGGLNEQFF. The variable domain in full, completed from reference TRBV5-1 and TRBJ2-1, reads KAGVTQTPRYLIKTRGQQVTLSCSPISGHRSVSWYQQTPGQGLQFLFEYFSETQRNKGNFPGRFSGRQFSNSRSEMNVSTLELGDSALYLCASSRTSGGLNEQFFGPGTRLTVL.

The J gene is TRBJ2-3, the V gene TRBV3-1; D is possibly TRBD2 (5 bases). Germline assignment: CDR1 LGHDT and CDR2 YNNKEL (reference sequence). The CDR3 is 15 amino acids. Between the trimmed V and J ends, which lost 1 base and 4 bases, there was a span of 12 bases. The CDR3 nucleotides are TGTGCCAGCAGCCAAGGGAGACTGGGAGCAGATACGCAGTATTTT. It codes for CASSQGRLGADTQYF.

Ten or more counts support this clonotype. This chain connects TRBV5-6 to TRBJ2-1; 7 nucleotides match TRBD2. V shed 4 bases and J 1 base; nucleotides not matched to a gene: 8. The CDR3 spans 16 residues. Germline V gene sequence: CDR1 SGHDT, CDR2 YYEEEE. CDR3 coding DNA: TGTGCCAGCAGCCGTATTCTAGCGGTTTCCTACAATGAGCAGTTCTTC. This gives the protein CASSRILAVSYNEQFF. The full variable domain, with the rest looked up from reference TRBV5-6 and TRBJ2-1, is DAGVTQSPTHLIKTRGQQVTLRCSPKSGHDTVSWYQQALGQGPQFIFQYYEEEERQRGNFPDRFSGHQFPNYSSELNVNALLLGDSALYLCASSRILAVSYNEQFFGPGTRLTVL.

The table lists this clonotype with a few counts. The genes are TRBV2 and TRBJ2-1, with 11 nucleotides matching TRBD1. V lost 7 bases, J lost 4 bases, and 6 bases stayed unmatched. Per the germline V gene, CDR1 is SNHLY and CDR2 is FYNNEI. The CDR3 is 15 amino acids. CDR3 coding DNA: TGTGCCAGCACCCCGGGGACAGGGGGATACAATGAGCAGTTCTTC. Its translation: CASTPGTGGYNEQFF.